The 10 T cell receptor beta chains below all came from one sample that was sequenced in a study of blood T cell repertoires in COVID-19. The protocol was immunoSEQ multiplex PCR, while the TCRdb copy is restricted to in-frame clones and leaves out a portion. The sample lists 400,000 to 450,000 clones; over 75% were seen once. Material: peripheral blood. These receptors originate from a woman aged 40 to 55 with COVID-19, enrolled during active disease.

The chain carries TRBV27 and TRBJ1-2; 7 bases agree with TRBD1. V dropped 5 bases and J dropped 7; count of bases not matched to a gene: 19. In germline, CDR1 is MNHEY, CDR2 SMNVEV (reference sequence). This CDR3 comprises 17 residues. CDR3 region: CASSGRTGEPVKAGYTF. The CDR3 DNA follows: TGTGCCAGCAGTGGACGAACAGGGGAGCCAGTAAAGGCTGGCTACACCTTC.

The chain uses TRBV29-1 and TRBJ1-2; the D is unclear. Germline CDR1 is SQVTM and CDR2 is ANQGSEA. Between the trimmed V and J ends, which lost 3 bases and 5 bases, there was a span of 13 bases. CDR3 length: 13 residues. CDR3 coding DNA: TGCAGCGTTGATAAGAGGACTTCGTATGGCTACACCTTC. Residues: CSVDKRTSYGYTF.

The chain couples TRBV2 to TRBJ2-1; 10 bases agree with TRBD2. Germline CDR1 and CDR2: SNHLY and FYNNEI. V trimming: 7 bases; J trimming: 8 bases; junction bases outside the gene matches: 8. The CDR3 consists of 14 residues. The CDR3 is CASIWASGSHEQFF. The CDR3, as DNA: TGTGCCAGCATTTGGGCTAGCGGGAGCCATGAGCAGTTCTTC.

The J gene is TRBJ2-7, the V gene TRBV25-1; D is unclear. This CDR3 region has 12 residues. CDR1 MGHDK and CDR2 SYGVNS come from the germline V gene. The ends were cut back, 5 bases at V and 5 bases at J, with 10 bases in the middle. The CDR3 reads CASSFLSHEQYF. For the CDR3, the DNA is TGTGCCAGCAGTTTCTTAAGCCACGAGCAGTACTTC.

V gene TRBV7-2 combines with J gene TRBJ1-6, with D unresolved. V was pared by 7 bases and J by 4 bases, with 20 bases between. The CDR3 sequence is 17 residues long. Germline V gives CDR1 SGHTA, CDR2 FQGNSA. The CDR3 nucleotides read TGTGCCAGCATCGTTACTCCCTGGGCCATATATAATTCACCCCTCCACTTT. Translation: CASIVTPWAIYNSPLHF.

The rearrangement uses TRBV28 and TRBJ2-7; D call uncertain. Trimming took off 6 bases at V and 4 bases at J, with 7 bases between the two ends. There are 11 residues in the CDR3. In germline, CDR1 is MDHEN, CDR2 SYDVKM. The CDR3 sequence: CASRRWYEQYF. The CDR3 DNA follows: TGTGCCAGCAGGCGGTGGTACGAGCAGTACTTC.

The V call is TRBV28, the J call TRBJ1-1; 8 bases match TRBD1. Germline assignment: CDR1 MDHEN and CDR2 SYDVKM. The J segment lost 5 bases and the V segment lost 4 bases, leaving 9 bases of the junction unmatched. The CDR3 is made up of 15 amino acids. This CDR3 is CASSYGQGRWTEAFF. For the CDR3, the DNA is TGTGCCAGCAGTTATGGACAGGGTAGGTGGACTGAAGCTTTCTTT.

The genes are TRBV28 and TRBJ1-5; D is unclear. CDR1 and CDR2 from the germline V gene are MDHEN and SYDVKM. Between the trimmed V and J ends, which lost 4 bases and 9 bases, there was a span of 10 bases. The CDR3 totals 12 residues. Here the CDR3 reads CASSSSLRPQHF. The CDR3 region has the DNA TGTGCCAGCAGTTCGTCCCTGAGGCCCCAGCATTTT.

The CDR3 loop is CASSLEGVLGNTIYF. CDR3 coding DNA: TGTGCCAGCAGCTTAGAGGGGGTGCTAGGAAACACCATATATTTT. The rearrangement uses TRBV7-2 and TRBJ1-3; the D gene is possibly TRBD1 (6 bases). Germline loops: CDR1 SGHTA, CDR2 FQGNSA. Trimming removed 1 base from V and 4 bases from J, with 11 bases in between. This CDR3 has 15 residues.

The rearrangement joins TRBV7-6 to TRBJ1-6, with D unresolved. Germline CDR1 is SGHVS and CDR2 is FNYEAQ. The CDR3 is 16 amino acids. V lost 3 bases, J lost 7 bases, and 16 bases lay in between. The CDR3 spells CASSFLSRNSNSPLHF. Written as DNA, the CDR3 is TGTGCCAGCAGCTTCCTTAGCCGGAATTCCAATTCACCCCTCCACTTT.